This TCR beta chain derives from a study of blood T cell repertoires in COVID-19. About the research overall: COVID-19 samples collected from the United States, Italy and Spain covered acute and convalescent phases. In each case, the material was cDNA or gDNA derived from T cells, B-cell-depleted T cells, or PBMCs.

It was during active infection that Seattle patients were enrolled and then longitudinally followed. Assay: immunoSEQ multiplex PCR; the TCRdb copy retains only in-frame clones and omits some. Among approximately 530,000 clones listed, 85% to 90% were seen once. The CDR3 has 17 amino acids. This sequence originates from a woman between 45 and 60 years old with COVID-19, enrolled during active disease. The sequenced material came from peripheral blood. The gene calls are TRBV21-1 and TRBJ2-7; the D call TRBD1 from the table was never checked on the DNA. TRBV21-1 is flagged as a pseudogene. For the CDR3, the DNA is TGTGCCAGCAGCACTGAGGTCCGGGACAGGGCGGTTTGCGAGCAGTACTTC. Translated: CASSTEVRDRAVCEQYF.